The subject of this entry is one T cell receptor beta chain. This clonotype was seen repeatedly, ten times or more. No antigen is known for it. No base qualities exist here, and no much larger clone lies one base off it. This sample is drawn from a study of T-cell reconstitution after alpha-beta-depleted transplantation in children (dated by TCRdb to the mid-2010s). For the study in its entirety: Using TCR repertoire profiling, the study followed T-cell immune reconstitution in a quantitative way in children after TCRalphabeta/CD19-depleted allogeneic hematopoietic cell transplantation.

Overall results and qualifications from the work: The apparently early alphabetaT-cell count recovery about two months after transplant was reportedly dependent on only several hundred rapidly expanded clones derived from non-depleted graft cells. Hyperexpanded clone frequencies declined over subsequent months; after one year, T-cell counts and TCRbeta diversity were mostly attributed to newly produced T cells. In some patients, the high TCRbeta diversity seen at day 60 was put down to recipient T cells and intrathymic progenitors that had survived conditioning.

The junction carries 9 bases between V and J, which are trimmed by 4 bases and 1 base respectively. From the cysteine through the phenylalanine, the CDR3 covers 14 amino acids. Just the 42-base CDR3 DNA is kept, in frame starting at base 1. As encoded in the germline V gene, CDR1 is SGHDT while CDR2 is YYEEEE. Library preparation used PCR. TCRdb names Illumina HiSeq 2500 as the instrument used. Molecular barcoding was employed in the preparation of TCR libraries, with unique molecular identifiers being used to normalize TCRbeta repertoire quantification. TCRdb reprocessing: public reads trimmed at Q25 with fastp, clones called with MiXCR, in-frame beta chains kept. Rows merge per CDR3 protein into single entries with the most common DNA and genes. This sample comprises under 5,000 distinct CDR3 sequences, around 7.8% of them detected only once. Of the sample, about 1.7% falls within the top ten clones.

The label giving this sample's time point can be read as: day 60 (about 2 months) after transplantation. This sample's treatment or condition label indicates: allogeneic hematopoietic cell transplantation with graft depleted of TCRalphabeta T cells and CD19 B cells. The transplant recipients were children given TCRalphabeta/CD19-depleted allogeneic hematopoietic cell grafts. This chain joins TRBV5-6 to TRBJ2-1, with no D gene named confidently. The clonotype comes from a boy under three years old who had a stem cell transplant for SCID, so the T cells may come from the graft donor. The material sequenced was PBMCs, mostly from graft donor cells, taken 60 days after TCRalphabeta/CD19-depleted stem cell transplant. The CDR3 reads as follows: CASSLPRSYNEQFF. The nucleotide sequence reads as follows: TGTGCCAGCAGCCTGCCCAGGTCCTACAATGAGCAGTTCTTC. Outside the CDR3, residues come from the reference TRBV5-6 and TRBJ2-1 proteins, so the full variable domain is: DAGVTQSPTHLIKTRGQQVTLRCSPKSGHDTVSWYQQALGQGPQFIFQYYEEEERQRGNFPDRFSGHQFPNYSSELNVNALLLGDSALYLCASSLPRSYNEQFFGPGTRLTVL.